One sample yielded the 26 T cell receptor beta chains listed below, sequenced in a study of CD8 T cells in ankylosing spondylitis. A single record per CDR3 protein comes from TCRdb applying MiXCR to the 5' RACE reads. The sample lists around 130,000 distinct CDR3 sequences, around 7% seen once, with approximately 12% in the top ten. The sample comprised blood, either unsorted or a sorted T cell fraction (not recorded which). The receptors shown here come from a male donor with ankylosing spondylitis or in good health (not recorded which).

In its sample, this clonotype was seen many times. This chain joins TRBV9 and TRBJ2-4, with 11 bases aligning to TRBD2. After removal of 7 bases from V and 4 bases from J, the junction contained 7 bases not matched to a gene. The CDR3 totals 15 residues. From germline, CDR1 is SGDLS and CDR2 YYNGEE. This CDR3 is CASGPGLAAKNIQYF. CDR3 DNA: TGTGCCAGCGGACCGGGACTAGCGGCGAAAAACATTCAGTACTTC.

This clonotype was counted ten times or more. This chain connects TRBV13 to TRBJ2-3; D possibly corresponds to TRBD2 (7 bases). Germline V gene lookup returns CDR1 PRHDT and CDR2 FYEKMQ (reference sequence). V lost 5 bases and J lost 8, with 17 bases in between. CDR3 length: 14 amino acids. CDR3 amino acids: CASSLLWGGGTQYF. The CDR3 nucleotides are TGTGCCAGCAGCCTTCTTTGGGGGGGCGGTACGCAGTATTTT.

This clonotype was detected ten times or more. The rearrangement uses TRBV5-1 and TRBJ1-6, with D perhaps matching TRBD1 (6 bases). V was cut by 4 bases and J by 4 bases, with 18 bases left in between. CDR1 and CDR2 (germline): SGHRS, YFSETQ. This CDR3 is 17 amino acids long. The CDR3 reads CASSLDRLQGYNSPLHF. The CDR3 DNA sequence: TGCGCCAGCAGCCTCGACAGGCTTCAGGGGTATAATTCACCCCTCCACTTT.

Many counts were recorded for this clonotype. The chain joins TRBV29-1 to TRBJ2-3, with D possibly matching TRBD2 (6 bases). Germline values: CDR1 SQVTM, CDR2 ANQGSEA. There are 13 residues in the CDR3. The V gene lost 3 bases and the J gene lost 5 bases, with 12 bases spanning the gap. The CDR3 spells CSVEPGGGDTQYF. The DNA of the CDR3 is TGCAGCGTTGAGCCCGGGGGTGGAGATACGCAGTATTTT.

This clonotype was seen ten or more times. This chain uses TRBV12-3 or TRBV12-4 with TRBJ2-3; 13 positions agree with TRBD2. The V segment lost 5 bases and the J segment 2 bases; nucleotides outside the gene matches: 4. This CDR3 is 16 amino acids long. CDR3 residues: CASSIGTSGITDTQYF. As DNA, the CDR3 is TGTGCCAGCAGTATCGGGACTAGCGGGATCACAGATACGCAGTATTTT.

This clonotype was counted at least ten times. The J gene is TRBJ1-2, the V gene TRBV29-1; the D gene is possibly TRBD1 (6 bases). Germline V gene data show CDR1 as SQVTM and CDR2 as ANQGSEA. The CDR3 length is 12 residues. Trimming stripped 4 bases from V and 8 bases from J, with 14 bases between. In nucleotides, the CDR3 is TGCAGCGTTGGGAGTCCAGGGGACGGCTACACCTTC. Translation: CSVGSPGDGYTF.

This clonotype has at least ten counts. The chain is built from TRBV4-3 and TRBJ2-3; 10 positions agree with TRBD2. In germline, CDR1 is LGHNA, CDR2 YSLEER. The V and J ends lost 1 base and 5 bases, in that order; junction bases with no gene match: 6. The CDR3 is 16 amino acids. The CDR3 sequence: CASSQGAGGPRDTQYF. Here the CDR3 DNA reads TGCGCCAGCAGCCAAGGAGCGGGAGGGCCAAGAGATACGCAGTATTTT.

Concerning this clonotype: It may be a read error: a sequence one base away is much more abundant. This chain connects TRBV12-3 or TRBV12-4 to TRBJ1-2; TRBD1 might be the D (6 bases). This CDR3 contains 14 residues. V was shortened by 8 bases and J by 8 bases, with 21 bases between the two germline ends. The CDR3 sequence: CASCPRQDTRGYTF. CDR3 DNA sequence: TGTGCCAGCTGCCCCAGACAGGATACGAGGGGCTACACCTTC.

This clonotype was seen at least ten times. The CDR3 is CSARRQGIYEQYF. DNA of the CDR3: TGCAGTGCTAGAAGACAGGGGATCTACGAGCAGTACTTC. This rearrangement joins TRBV20-1 to TRBJ2-7; TRBD1 matches 8 bases. The germline V gene has CDR1 DFQATT and CDR2 SNEGSKA (reference sequence). Losses at the gene ends were 2 bases for V and 3 bases for J; bases not matched to a gene: 3. CDR3 size: 13 residues.

Ten or more counts support this clonotype. The chain uses TRBV4-1 and TRBJ2-2, with no clear D. Trimming removed 3 bases from V and 6 bases from J, with 14 bases in between. This CDR3 has 15 amino acids. Per the germline V gene, CDR1 is MGHRA and CDR2 is YSYEKL. CDR3 nucleotides: TGCGCCAGCAGCCAGCCCAGGAAGGCACCCGGGGAGCTGTTTTTT. Its translation: CASSQPRKAPGELFF.

Ten or more counts support this clonotype. The V call is TRBV3-1, the J call TRBJ1-2; weak D call: TRBD1 (5 bases). The CDR3 contains 15 residues. Trimming took 0 bases from V and 2 from J, leaving 10 bases between them. Germline V gene sequence: CDR1 LGHDT, CDR2 YNNKEL (reference sequence). CDR3 loop: CASSQDGGGNYGYTF. The CDR3 nucleotides are TGTGCCAGCAGCCAAGATGGCGGGGGAAACTATGGCTACACCTTC.

This clonotype was seen only a few times. This chain links TRBV7-9 with TRBJ1-2; tentative D call: TRBD1 (5 bases). This CDR3 has 14 amino acids. Germline assignment: CDR1 SEHNR and CDR2 FQNEAQ (reference sequence). Deletions cut 8 bases from V and 3 bases from J, with 16 bases between. Here the CDR3 reads CASRWGGEDYGYTF. DNA for the CDR3: TGTGCCAGCCGGTGGGGCGGGGAGGACTATGGCTACACCTTC.

This clonotype has at least ten counts. This rearrangement joins TRBV25-1 to TRBJ1-1; D gene unclear. The V end was cut by 2 bases, the J end by 8 bases, with 12 bases between. Per the germline V gene, CDR1 is MGHDK and CDR2 is SYGVNS. The CDR3 covers 13 residues. CDR3 sequence (DNA): TGTGCCAGCAGTGAACCACCTCTCTCGGAAGCTTTCTTT. It encodes CASSEPPLSEAFF.

There are many counts of this clonotype. The chain uses TRBV5-4 and TRBJ2-2, with D hard to call. Trimming removed 0 bases at V and 0 bases at J, with 9 bases between. This CDR3 region has 16 residues. Germline V gives CDR1 SGHNT, CDR2 YYREEE (reference sequence). CDR3 nucleotide sequence: TGTGCCAGCAGCTTGGGGGCGTCGGCGAACACCGGGGAGCTGTTTTTT. It encodes CASSLGASANTGELFF.

This clonotype was observed at least ten times. This rearrangement joins TRBV7-6 to TRBJ2-6; D could derive from TRBD1 or TRBD2 (5 bases each). Germline V CDR1 and CDR2: SGHVS, FNYEAQ. Between the trimmed V and J ends, which lost 5 bases and 3 bases, there was a span of 17 bases. CDR3 length equals 17 residues. This CDR3 is CASSHTGATGGANVLTF. CDR3 in DNA: TGTGCCAGCAGCCATACCGGGGCTACGGGTGGGGCCAACGTCCTGACTTTC.

This clonotype was picked up many times. The V and J genes are TRBV5-1 and TRBJ1-4; D unresolved. V lost 4 bases, J lost 0 bases, and 16 bases lay in between. The CDR3 is 17 residues long. CDR1 and CDR2 (germline): SGHRS, YFSETQ. The CDR3 here is CASSRARTDATNEKLFF. The DNA for the CDR3 is TGCGCCAGCAGCCGAGCCCGGACGGACGCAACTAATGAAAAACTGTTTTTT.

This clonotype was seen ten or more times. V usage is TRBV7-9 and J usage is TRBJ1-2; D might be TRBD1 (5 bases). Trimming pared 2 bases from V and 4 bases from J, leaving 14 bases between. The CDR3 contains 15 residues. Germline V CDR1 and CDR2: SEHNR, FQNEAQ (reference sequence). The CDR3 DNA is TGTGCCAGCAGCTTACTGGGAGGGGTAGGCTATGGCTACACCTTC. It encodes CASSLLGGVGYGYTF. The variable domain in full, completed from reference TRBV7-9 and TRBJ1-2, reads DTGVSQNPRHKITKRGQNVTFRCDPISEHNRLYWYRQTLGQGPEFLTYFQNEAQLEKSRLLSDRFSAERPKGSFSTLEIQRTEQGDSAMYLCASSLLGGVGYGYTFGSGTRLTVV.

This clonotype came up a few times. The CDR3 spells CASRHYNDNEQFF. The CDR3 coding sequence is TGTGCCAGCAGACACTACAACGACAATGAGCAGTTCTTC. The chain couples TRBV3-1 to TRBJ2-1, with unresolved D. Germline values: CDR1 LGHDT, CDR2 YNNKEL (reference sequence). V was cut by 6 bases and J by 5 bases, with 11 bases left in between. This CDR3 spans 13 amino acids.

This clonotype was seen repeatedly, ten times or more. The chain employs TRBV5-4 and TRBJ2-5, with TRBD2 as a possible D gene (5 bases). Germline V gene data show CDR1 as SGHNT and CDR2 as YYREEE (reference sequence). The CDR3 extends over 15 amino acids. Trimming shortened V by 4 bases and J by 1 base, and 14 bases separated the two germline ends. In DNA, the CDR3 is TGTGCCAGCAGCCTAGCCTTCATTGGCCAAGAGACCCAGTACTTC. It codes for CASSLAFIGQETQYF. The whole variable domain, remainder taken from reference TRBV5-4 and TRBJ2-5, is ETGVTQSPTHLIKTRGQQVTLRCSSQSGHNTVSWYQQALGQGPQFIFQYYREEENGRGNFPPRFSGLQFPNYSSELNVNALELDDSALYLCASSLAFIGQETQYFGPGTRLLVL.

The sample holds many counts of this clonotype. The CDR3 nucleotides read TGTGCCAGCAGCATCCAGGGTTCCTATAATTCACCCCTCCACTTT. Its translation: CASSIQGSYNSPLHF. V usage is TRBV5-4 and J usage is TRBJ1-6, with D maybe TRBD1 (5 bases). CDR1 is SGHNT, CDR2 YYREEE, per germline (reference sequence). Trimming shortened V by 4 bases and J by 1 base, and 9 bases separated the two germline ends. This CDR3 has 15 amino acids. Together with reference TRBV5-4 and TRBJ1-6, the CDR3 gives the full variable domain: ETGVTQSPTHLIKTRGQQVTLRCSSQSGHNTVSWYQQALGQGPQFIFQYYREEENGRGNFPPRFSGLQFPNYSSELNVNALELDDSALYLCASSIQGSYNSPLHFGNGTRLTVT.

This clonotype appeared a few times. This chain uses TRBV20-1 with TRBJ2-5; 10 nucleotides agree with TRBD2. The V segment lost 3 bases and the J segment 7 bases; nucleotides outside the gene matches: 14. The CDR3 is 16 residues long. Germline V gene data show CDR1 as DFQATT and CDR2 as SNEGSKA (reference sequence). This chain's CDR3 is CSASPQSGGALVTQYF. CDR3 nucleotides: TGCAGTGCTAGTCCCCAAAGCGGGGGGGCCTTGGTGACCCAGTACTTC.

This clonotype was observed many times. V is TRBV29-1 and J is TRBJ1-2, with 10 bases fitting TRBD1. Germline V gene sequence: CDR1 SQVTM, CDR2 ANQGSEA. After removal of 6 bases from V and 7 bases from J, the junction contained 11 bases not matched to a gene. The CDR3 runs 14 residues. The CDR3 sequence is CSVWGGQGESGYTF. In DNA, the CDR3 is TGCAGCGTCTGGGGCGGACAGGGGGAGAGTGGCTACACCTTC.

This clonotype was seen ten or more times. V and J are TRBV5-4 and TRBJ1-5, with D maybe TRBD1 (6 bases). This CDR3 is built from 14 residues. Trimming took 1 base from V and 6 from J, leaving 11 bases between them. From germline, CDR1 is SGHNT and CDR2 YYREEE (reference sequence). The CDR3, as DNA: TGTGCCAGCAGCTTGTCGGGGGGCGGTCAGCCCCAGCATTTT. Amino acid sequence: CASSLSGGGQPQHF.

This clonotype came up a few times. This rearrangement joins TRBV12-3 or TRBV12-4 to TRBJ2-5, with D tentatively TRBD1 or TRBD2 (5 bases each). CDR3 size: 12 residues. Trimming left V 6 bases short and J 4 bases short, with 9 bases between. In DNA form, the CDR3 reads TGTGCCAGCAGCTGGGGGATAGAGACCCAGTACTTC. This encodes CASSWGIETQYF.

This clonotype has at least ten counts. V and J are TRBV20-1 and TRBJ1-5; TRBD1 might be the D (5 bases). Germline V CDR1 and CDR2: DFQATT, SNEGSKA (reference sequence). The CDR3 is 12 amino acids. V dropped 7 bases and J dropped 5 bases, with 12 bases sitting between them. The CDR3 coding sequence is TGCAGTGTTCGGGGGGGGGATCAGCCCCAGCATTTT. Encoded protein: CSVRGGDQPQHF.

This clonotype was counted at least ten times. The V call is TRBV7-9, the J call TRBJ1-5, with a tentative D call TRBD1 (6 bases). This CDR3 comprises 15 residues. V was cut by 5 bases and J by 3 bases, with 14 bases left in between. Germline assignment: CDR1 SEHNR and CDR2 FQNEAQ (reference sequence). The CDR3 coding sequence is TGTGCCAGCAGCCCCCGGGGGGCCGACAATCAGCCCCAGCATTTT. It specifies CASSPRGADNQPQHF.